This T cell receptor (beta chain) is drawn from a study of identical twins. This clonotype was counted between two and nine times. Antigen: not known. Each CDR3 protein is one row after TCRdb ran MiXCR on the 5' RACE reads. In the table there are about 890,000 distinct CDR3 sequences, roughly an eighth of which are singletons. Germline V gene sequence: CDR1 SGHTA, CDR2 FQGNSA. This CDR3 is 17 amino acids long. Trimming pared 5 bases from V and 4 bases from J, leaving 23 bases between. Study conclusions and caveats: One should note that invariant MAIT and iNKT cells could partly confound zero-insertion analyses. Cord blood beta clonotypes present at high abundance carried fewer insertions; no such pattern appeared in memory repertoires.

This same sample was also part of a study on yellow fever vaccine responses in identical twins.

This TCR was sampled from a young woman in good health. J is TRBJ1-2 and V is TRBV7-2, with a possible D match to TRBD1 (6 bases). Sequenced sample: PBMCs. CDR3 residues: CASSPKTGRGSVYGYTF. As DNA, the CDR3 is TGTGCCAGCAGCCCAAAGACAGGCAGGGGTAGTGTCTATGGCTACACCTTC.